Detailed here is one T cell receptor beta chain. A follow-up of 18 months without ophthalmopathy meant that hyperthyroidism was stable. Researchers turned away patients with other autoimmune diseases, uncontrolled infections, pregnancy or lactation. What supplied the PBMCs was approximately 10 ml of fresh peripheral blood. The CDR3 is 14 amino acids. Germline V lookup: CDR1 LGHDT, CDR2 YNNKEL (reference sequence). Trimming took off 1 base at V and 5 bases at J, with 12 bases between the two ends. RNA transcripts provided the template for amplifying TCR beta CDR3 regions. The first round was an RT-PCR with HTBI primers, and the second round was a multiplex PCR. MiXCR was run by TCRdb on the multiplex PCR reads, yielding one entry per CDR3 protein. The profile shows roughly 400,000 distinct CDR3 sequences, roughly 15% of them singletons. This sample was taken from a study of Graves' ophthalmopathy and Graves' hyperthyroidism.

Source material: peripheral blood. This TCR came from an adult woman with stable Graves' hyperthyroidism. V and J are TRBV3-1 and TRBJ2-7, with D uncertain. CDR3 sequence: CASSQVPGKDEQYF. As DNA, the CDR3 is TGTGCCAGCAGCCAAGTGCCGGGTAAGGACGAGCAGTACTTC.